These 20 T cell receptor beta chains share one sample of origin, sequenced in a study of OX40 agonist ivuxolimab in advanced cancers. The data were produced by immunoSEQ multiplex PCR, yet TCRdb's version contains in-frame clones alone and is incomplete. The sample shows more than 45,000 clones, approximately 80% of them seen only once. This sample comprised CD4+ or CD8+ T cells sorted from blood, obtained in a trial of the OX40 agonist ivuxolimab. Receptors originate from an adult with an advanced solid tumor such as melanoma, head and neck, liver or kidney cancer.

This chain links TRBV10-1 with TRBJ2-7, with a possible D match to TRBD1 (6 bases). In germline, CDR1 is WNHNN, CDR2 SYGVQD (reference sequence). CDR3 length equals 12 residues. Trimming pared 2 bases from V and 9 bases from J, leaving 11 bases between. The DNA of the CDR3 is TGCGCCAGCAGTGAGAACAGGGAAGGGCAGTACTTC. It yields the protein CASSENREGQYF.

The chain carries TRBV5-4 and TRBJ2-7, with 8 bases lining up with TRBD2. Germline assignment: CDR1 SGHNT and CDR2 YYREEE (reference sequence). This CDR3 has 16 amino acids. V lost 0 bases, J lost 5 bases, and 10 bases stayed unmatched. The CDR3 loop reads CASSLDPGGLLDEQYF. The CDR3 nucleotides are TGTGCCAGCAGCTTGGATCCGGGGGGGCTTTTAGACGAGCAGTACTTC.

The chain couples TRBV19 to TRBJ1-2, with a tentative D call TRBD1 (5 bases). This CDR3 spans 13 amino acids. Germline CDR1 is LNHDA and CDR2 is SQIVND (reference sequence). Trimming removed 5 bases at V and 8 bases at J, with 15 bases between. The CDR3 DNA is TGTGCCAGTAGTTTAAGGGGAGTGATAGGCTACACCTTC. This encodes CASSLRGVIGYTF.

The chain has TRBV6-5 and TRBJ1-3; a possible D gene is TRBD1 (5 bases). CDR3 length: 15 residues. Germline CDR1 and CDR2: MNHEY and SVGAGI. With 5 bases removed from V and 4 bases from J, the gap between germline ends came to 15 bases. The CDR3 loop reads CASSPRVHGGNTIYF. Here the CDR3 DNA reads TGTGCCAGCAGTCCCAGGGTGCACGGAGGAAACACCATATATTTT.

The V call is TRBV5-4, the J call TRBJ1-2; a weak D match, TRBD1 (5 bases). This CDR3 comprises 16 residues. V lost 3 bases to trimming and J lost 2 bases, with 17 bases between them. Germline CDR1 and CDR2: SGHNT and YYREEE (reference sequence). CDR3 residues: CASSSPSGGMNYGYTF. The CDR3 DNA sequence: TGTGCCAGCAGCTCCCCTTCGGGGGGGATGAACTATGGCTACACCTTC.

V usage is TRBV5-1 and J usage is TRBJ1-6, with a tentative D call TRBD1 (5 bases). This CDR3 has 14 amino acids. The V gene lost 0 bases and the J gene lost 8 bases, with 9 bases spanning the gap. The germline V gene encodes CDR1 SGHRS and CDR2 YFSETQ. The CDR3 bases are TGCGCCAGCAGCTTGGCAGGGTCAGATTCACCCCTCCACTTT. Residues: CASSLAGSDSPLHF.

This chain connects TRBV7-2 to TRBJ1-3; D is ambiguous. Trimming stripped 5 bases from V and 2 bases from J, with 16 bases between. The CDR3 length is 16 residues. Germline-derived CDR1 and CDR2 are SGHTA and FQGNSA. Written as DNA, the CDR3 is TGTGCCAGCAGCCTAGAGGCGGGGTTTACTGGAAACACCATATATTTT. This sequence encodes CASSLEAGFTGNTIYF.

This CDR3 reads CASSSSSGANVLTF. The CDR3 coding sequence is TGTGCCAGCAGCTCTTCCTCTGGGGCCAACGTCCTGACTTTC. V usage is TRBV7-9 and J usage is TRBJ2-6; D gene uncertain. Trimming removed 4 bases from V and 0 bases from J, with 4 bases in between. Looked up from germline, CDR1 is SEHNR and CDR2 is FQNEAQ (reference sequence). The CDR3 extends over 14 amino acids.

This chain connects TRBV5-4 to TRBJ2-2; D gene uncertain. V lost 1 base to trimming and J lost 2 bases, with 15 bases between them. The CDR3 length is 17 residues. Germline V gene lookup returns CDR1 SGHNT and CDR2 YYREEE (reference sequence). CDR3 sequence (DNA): TGTGCCAGCAGCTTGTGGGCGGCAGTAGCAAACACCGGGGAGCTGTTTTTT. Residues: CASSLWAAVANTGELFF.

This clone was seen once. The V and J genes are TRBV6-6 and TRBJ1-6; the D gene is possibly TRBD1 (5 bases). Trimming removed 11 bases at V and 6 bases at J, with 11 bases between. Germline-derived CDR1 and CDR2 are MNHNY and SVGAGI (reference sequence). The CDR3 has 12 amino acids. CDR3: CACRDGNSPLHF. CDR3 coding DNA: TGTGCCTGCCGGGACGGTAATTCACCCCTCCACTTT.

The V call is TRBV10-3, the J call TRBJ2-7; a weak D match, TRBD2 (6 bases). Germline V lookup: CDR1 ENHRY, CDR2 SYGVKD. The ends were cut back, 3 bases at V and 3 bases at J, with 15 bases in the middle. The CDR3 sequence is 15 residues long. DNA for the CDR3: TGTGCCATCAGTGACCCGACCGGGACTTACTACGAGCAGTACTTC. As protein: CAISDPTGTYYEQYF.

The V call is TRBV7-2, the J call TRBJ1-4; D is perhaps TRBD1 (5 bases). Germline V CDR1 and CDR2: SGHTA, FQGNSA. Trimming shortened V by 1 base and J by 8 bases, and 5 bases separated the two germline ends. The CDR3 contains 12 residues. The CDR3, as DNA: TGTGCCAGCAGCTTAGACAGGGAAAAACTGTTTTTT. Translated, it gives CASSLDREKLFF.

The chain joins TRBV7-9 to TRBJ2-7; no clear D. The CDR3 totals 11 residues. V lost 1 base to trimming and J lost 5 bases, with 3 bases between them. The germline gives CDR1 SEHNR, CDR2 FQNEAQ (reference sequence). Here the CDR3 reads CASSLEHEQYF. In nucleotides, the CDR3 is TGTGCCAGCAGCTTAGAGCACGAGCAGTACTTC. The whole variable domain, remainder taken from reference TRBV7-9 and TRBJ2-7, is DTGVSQNPRHKITKRGQNVTFRCDPISEHNRLYWYRQTLGQGPEFLTYFQNEAQLEKSRLLSDRFSAERPKGSFSTLEIQRTEQGDSAMYLCASSLEHEQYFGPGTRLTVT.

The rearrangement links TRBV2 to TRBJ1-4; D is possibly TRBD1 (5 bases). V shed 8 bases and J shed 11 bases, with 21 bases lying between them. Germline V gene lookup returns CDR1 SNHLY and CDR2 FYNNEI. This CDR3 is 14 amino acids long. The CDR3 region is CASSRMGGVDKLFF. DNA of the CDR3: TGTGCCAGCTCTCGAATGGGGGGGGTGGACAAACTGTTTTTT.

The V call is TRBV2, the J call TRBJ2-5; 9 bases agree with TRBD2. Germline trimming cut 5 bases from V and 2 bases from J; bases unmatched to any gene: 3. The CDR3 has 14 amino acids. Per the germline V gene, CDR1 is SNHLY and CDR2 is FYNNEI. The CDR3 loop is CASSPTSGQETQYF. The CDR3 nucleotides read TGTGCCAGCAGTCCGACTAGCGGACAAGAGACCCAGTACTTC.

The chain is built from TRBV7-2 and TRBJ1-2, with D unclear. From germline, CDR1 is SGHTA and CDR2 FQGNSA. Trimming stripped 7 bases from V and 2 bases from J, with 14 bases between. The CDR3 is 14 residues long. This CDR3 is CASTPGRENYGYTF. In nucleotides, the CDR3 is TGTGCCAGCACCCCCGGACGGGAGAACTATGGCTACACCTTC.

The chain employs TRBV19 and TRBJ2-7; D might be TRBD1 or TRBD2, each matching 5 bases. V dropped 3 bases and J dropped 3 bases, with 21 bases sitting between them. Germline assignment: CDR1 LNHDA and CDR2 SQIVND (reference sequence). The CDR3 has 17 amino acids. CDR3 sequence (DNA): TGTGCCAGTAGTATTCTAAGGGACGTCGCAAGAGGCTACGAGCAGTACTTC. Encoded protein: CASSILRDVARGYEQYF.

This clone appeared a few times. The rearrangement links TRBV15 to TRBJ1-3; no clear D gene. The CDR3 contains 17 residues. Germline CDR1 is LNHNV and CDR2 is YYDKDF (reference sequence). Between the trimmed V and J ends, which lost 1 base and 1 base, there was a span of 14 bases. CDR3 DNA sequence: TGTGCCACCAGCAGAGTACACACAGTTGGGTCTGGAAACACCATATATTTT. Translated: CATSRVHTVGSGNTIYF.

The CDR3 coding sequence is TGCGCCAGCAGCTTGGTCAGCATGAACACTGAAGCTTTCTTT. It translates to CASSLVSMNTEAFF. The V call is TRBV5-1, the J call TRBJ1-1; D ambiguous. CDR1 and CDR2 (germline): SGHRS, YFSETQ. V lost 0 bases and J 0 bases, leaving 6 bases between the germline ends. The CDR3 extends over 14 amino acids. Combining the CDR3 with reference TRBV5-1 and TRBJ1-1 gives the whole variable domain KAGVTQTPRYLIKTRGQQVTLSCSPISGHRSVSWYQQTPGQGLQFLFEYFSETQRNKGNFPGRFSGRQFSNSRSEMNVSTLELGDSALYLCASSLVSMNTEAFFGQGTRLTVV.

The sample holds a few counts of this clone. In nucleotides, the CDR3 is TGTGCCAGCAGTGAAGTGACGGCTAACACTGAAGCTTTCTTT. This codes for CASSEVTANTEAFF. V and J are TRBV2 and TRBJ1-1; the D is unclear. Per the germline V gene, CDR1 is SNHLY and CDR2 is FYNNEI. CDR3 length: 14 residues. The V gene lost 1 base and the J gene lost 2 bases, with 8 bases spanning the gap.